The 13 T cell receptor beta chains listed next were all sequenced from one sample in a study of blood T cells in healthy people across ages. A sample-barcoded 5' primer and a J-beta primer mix were used in a second PCR of roughly 7 to 11 cycles. TCRdb reprocessed the 5' RACE reads via MiXCR and lists one record per CDR3 protein. This table holds more than 650,000 distinct CDR3 sequences, roughly 24% found once. A further study also used this sample, focusing on T cells of mothers and their children.

Sample: blood. These receptors all stem from a boy between 5 and 17 years old in good health.

V is TRBV10-3 and J is TRBJ1-2, with 7 bases that match TRBD1. This CDR3 is built from 15 residues. With V trimmed by 6 bases and J by 5 bases, 12 bases remained unmatched. The germline gives CDR1 ENHRY, CDR2 SYGVKD. The CDR3 sequence is CAISNRQGEKYGYTF. In nucleotides, the CDR3 is TGTGCCATCAGCAACCGACAGGGCGAAAAGTATGGCTACACCTTC.

V gene TRBV20-1 combines with J gene TRBJ2-5; 7 nucleotides line up with TRBD2. This CDR3 comprises 16 residues. After removal of 2 bases from V and 1 base from J, the junction contained 10 bases not matched to a gene. CDR1 DFQATT and CDR2 SNEGSKA come from the germline V gene (reference sequence). The CDR3 bases are TGCAGTGCTAGAAGCGGGGCAGGGCTTGGCCAAGAGACCCAGTACTTC. Encoded protein: CSARSGAGLGQETQYF.

This rearrangement joins TRBV3-1 to TRBJ2-5; TRBD1 agrees at 9 bases. In germline, CDR1 is LGHDT, CDR2 YNNKEL (reference sequence). The CDR3 runs 17 residues. V lost 2 bases to trimming and J lost 1 base; unmatched junction nucleotides: 8. CDR3 residues: CASSQSTTGGSQETQYF. CDR3 nucleotide sequence: TGTGCCAGCAGCCAATCGACGACAGGGGGGAGCCAAGAGACCCAGTACTTC.

This chain connects TRBV21-1 to TRBJ1-3; TRBD1 was called by the table and not checked on the DNA. TRBV21-1 is tagged as a pseudogene. The CDR3 is 16 amino acids. The CDR3 loop is CASSLRTGVSGNTIYF. DNA of the CDR3: TGTGCCAGCAGCTTACGGACAGGCGTCTCTGGAAACACCATATATTTT.

This clonotype was observed a handful of times. The chain links TRBV12-3 or TRBV12-4 to TRBJ1-1, with 10 bases identical to TRBD1. The CDR3 sequence is 13 residues long. The V and J ends lost 8 bases and 12 bases, in that order; junction bases with no gene match: 12. CDR3 nucleotides: TGTGCCAGCCAACCGGGACAGGGGATTAGGACTTTCTTT. Translation: CASQPGQGIRTFF.

The J gene is TRBJ2-7, the V gene TRBV10-3; the D gene could be TRBD1 or TRBD2 (6 bases each). Trimming shortened V by 5 bases and J by 5 bases, and 13 bases separated the two germline ends. This CDR3 region has 13 residues. Looked up from germline, CDR1 is ENHRY and CDR2 is SYGVKD. The chain's CDR3 is CAISRPGANEQYF. The CDR3 coding sequence is TGTGCCATCAGTCGGCCGGGGGCCAACGAGCAGTACTTC.

This clonotype appeared a few times. The V call is TRBV5-1, the J call TRBJ2-5; 7 bases are a match to TRBD2. TRBJ2-7 matches the DNA end more closely, so the J call is doubtful. The CDR3 is made up of 14 amino acids. Germline V CDR1 and CDR2: SGHRS, YFSETQ. This CDR3 is CASSLPGGTYEQYF. As DNA, the CDR3 is TGCGCCAGCAGCCTCCCGGGGGGAACCTACGAGCAGTACTTC.

This chain uses TRBV5-6 with TRBJ1-4; TRBD1 matches at 9 bases. The V segment lost 6 bases and the J segment 10 bases; nucleotides outside the gene matches: 16. The CDR3 sequence is 16 residues long. Germline values: CDR1 SGHDT, CDR2 YYEEEE. The CDR3 region is CASNAVQGQGVGKLFF. In nucleotides, the CDR3 is TGTGCCAGCAACGCGGTGCAGGGACAGGGAGTGGGAAAACTGTTTTTT.

V usage is TRBV5-1 and J usage is TRBJ2-5; D not certain. The CDR3 spans 13 residues. The V gene's germline CDR1 is SGHRS and CDR2 YFSETQ. V was cut by 4 bases and J by 9 bases, with 16 bases left in between. The DNA for the CDR3 is TGCGCCAGCAGCAGAACCCAGGAGCAGGCCCAGTACTTC. Translated: CASSRTQEQAQYF. Together with reference TRBV5-1 and TRBJ2-5, the CDR3 gives the full variable domain: KAGVTQTPRYLIKTRGQQVTLSCSPISGHRSVSWYQQTPGQGLQFLFEYFSETQRNKGNFPGRFSGRQFSNSRSEMNVSTLELGDSALYLCASSRTQEQAQYFGPGTRLLVL.

This clonotype has a handful of counts. This chain uses TRBV20-1 with TRBJ2-1; D is ambiguous. The J call may be incorrect, as the DNA end agrees better with TRBJ2-5. Germline CDR1 reads DFQATT; CDR2 reads SNEGSKA (reference sequence). The CDR3 has 12 amino acids. CDR3 loop: CSAIPRYETQYF. CDR3 DNA sequence: TGCAGTGCAATCCCTCGATACGAGACCCAGTACTTC.

The chain carries TRBV6-6 and TRBJ2-5; D is ambiguous. The assigned J gene may be wrong: the sequence end matches TRBJ2-7 better. Germline CDR1 MNHNY, CDR2 SVGAGI (reference sequence). The CDR3 is made up of 13 amino acids. DNA of the CDR3: TGTGCCAGCAGTTACGGGCTTCCCTACGAGCAGTACTTC. Translation gives CASSYGLPYEQYF.

Only one count was recorded for this clonotype. The CDR3 here is CASSLALTWGYTF. The CDR3 bases are TGTGCCAGCAGCTTAGCCCTGACATGGGGCTACACCTTC. The rearrangement links TRBV11-2 to TRBJ1-2; D is unclear. Germline lookup yields CDR1 SGHAT and CDR2 FQNNGV. V gave up 1 base and J gave up 8 bases, with 11 bases separating them. This CDR3 has 13 amino acids.

This clonotype was picked up many times. The rearrangement links TRBV29-1 to TRBJ2-6; D is unresolved. There are 13 residues in the CDR3. From germline, CDR1 is SQVTM and CDR2 ANQGSEA. Trimming shortened V by 4 bases and J by 0 bases, and 4 bases separated the two germline ends. CDR3 in amino acids: CSVAISGANVLTF. The CDR3 nucleotides are TGCAGCGTTGCTATCTCTGGGGCCAACGTCCTGACTTTC.